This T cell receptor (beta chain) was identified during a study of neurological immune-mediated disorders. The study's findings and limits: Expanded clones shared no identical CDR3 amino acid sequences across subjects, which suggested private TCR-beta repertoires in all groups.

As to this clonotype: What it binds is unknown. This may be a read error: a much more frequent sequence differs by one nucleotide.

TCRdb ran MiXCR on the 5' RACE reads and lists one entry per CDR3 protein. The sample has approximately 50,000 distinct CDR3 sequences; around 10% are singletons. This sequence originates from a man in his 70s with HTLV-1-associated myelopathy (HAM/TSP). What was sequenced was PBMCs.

The CDR3 nucleotides read TGCAGTGCTAGCGATCCGGACAGGGACAATGGCTACACCTTC. This encodes CSASDPDRDNGYTF. The rearrangement joins TRBV20-1 to TRBJ1-2; 8 nucleotides line up with TRBD1. Unmatched junction bases numbered 9, after V lost 3 bases and J lost 6 bases. The CDR3 has 14 amino acids. Germline V lookup: CDR1 DFQATT, CDR2 SNEGSKA (reference sequence).